This T cell receptor (beta chain) comes out of a study of regulatory T cells in long-lasting Graves disease. Arm-PCR of CDR3 regions and iRepertoire HTBI primers were the basis on which TCR beta libraries were built. TCRdb recomputed calls from the multiplex PCR reads with MiXCR, one row per CDR3 protein. The sample yields approximately 400,000 distinct CDR3 sequences, roughly 20% seen once. CDR1 and CDR2 from the germline V gene are SGHRS and YFSETQ. The J segment lost 0 bases and the V segment lost 4 bases, leaving 9 bases of the junction unmatched. The CDR3 has 17 residues. This clonotype has more than one count but fewer than ten. Regarding time point: persistent/refractory GD, antithyroid drugs over 5 years with positive TRAb. Construction of the TCR library relied on RNA isolated from PBMCs.

The sequencing used peripheral blood mononuclear cells (PBMCs), collected when the disease was refractory, from a patient treated with antithyroid drugs. The clonotype originates from a female donor with Graves disease. The rearrangement joins TRBV5-1 to TRBJ2-1; 8 nucleotides agree with TRBD2. DNA for the CDR3: TGCGCCAGCAGCCTGCGGAGCGGGGGAAACTCCTACAATGAGCAGTTCTTC. It is translated as CASSLRSGGNSYNEQFF.